Below are 17 T cell receptor beta chains sequenced from a single sample in a study of T-cell reconstitution after alpha-beta-depleted transplantation in children. Unique molecular identifiers were used in preparing the TCRbeta library. TCRdb re-called the PCR reads with MiXCR, one entry per CDR3 protein. The table includes around 52,000 distinct CDR3 sequences, less than 6% detected once. This specimen was PBMCs, mostly from graft donor cells, taken 60 days after TCRalphabeta/CD19-depleted stem cell transplant. These TCRs come from a female patient between 2 and 15 years old who had a stem cell transplant for aplastic anemia, so the T cells may come from the graft donor.

The sample holds a few counts of this clonotype. V usage is TRBV11-2 and J usage is TRBJ2-7, with TRBD1 as a possible D gene (6 bases). Germline assignment: CDR1 SGHAT and CDR2 FQNNGV. The germline V and J ends were trimmed by 4 bases and 6 bases, with 16 bases remaining between them. The CDR3 runs to 14 residues. CDR3 in amino acids: CASSSRTDSGEQYF. Written as DNA, the CDR3 is TGTGCCAGCAGCTCCCGGACAGATAGTGGCGAGCAGTACTTC. Full variable domain (outside the CDR3, taken from reference TRBV11-2 and TRBJ2-7): EAGVAQSPRYKIIEKRQSVAFWCNPISGHATLYWYQQILGQGPKLLIQFQNNGVVDDSQLPKDRFSAERLKGVDSTLKIQPAKLEDSAVYLCASSSRTDSGEQYFGPGTRLTVT.

This clonotype was recorded many times. The rearrangement joins TRBV11-2 to TRBJ2-7, with TRBD2 as a possible D gene (5 bases). The V end was cut by 2 bases, the J end by 0 bases, with 17 bases between. The CDR3 has 17 amino acids. From germline, CDR1 is SGHAT and CDR2 FQNNGV. CDR3 nucleotides: TGTGCCAGCAGCTTAACGGTCGGACTTCCGAGCTCCTACGAGCAGTACTTC. Its translation is CASSLTVGLPSSYEQYF.

Note on this clonotype: A read error is possible here, since a much larger clone lies one base away. The genes are TRBV20-1 and TRBJ1-6; D might be TRBD1 (6 bases). Trimming pared 5 bases from V and 9 bases from J, leaving 23 bases between. CDR3 size: 16 residues. Looked up from germline, CDR1 is DFQATT and CDR2 is SNEGSKA (reference sequence). This CDR3 reads CSASNTGYSVSSPLHF. The CDR3 coding sequence is TGCAGTGCTTCTAACACAGGGTACTCGGTGTCTTCACCCCTCCACTTT.

This clonotype was picked up a small number of times. V is TRBV3-1 and J is TRBJ2-3; D is tentatively TRBD1 or TRBD2 (6 bases each). The CDR3 runs 16 residues. V was trimmed by 6 bases and J by 0 bases, leaving 16 bases between them. CDR1 is LGHDT, CDR2 YNNKEL, per germline (reference sequence). The CDR3, as DNA: TGTGCCAGCAGGGGGGGCTGGGTCGCTAGCACAGATACGCAGTATTTT. Translating gives CASRGGWVASTDTQYF.

This clonotype has ten or more counts. The chain carries TRBV7-6 and TRBJ2-3; D could derive from TRBD1 or TRBD2 (6 bases each). The V gene lost 2 bases and the J gene lost 3 bases, with 9 bases spanning the gap. CDR1 is SGHVS, CDR2 FNYEAQ, per germline. The CDR3 loop spans 14 amino acids. The CDR3 spells CASSLKGGTDTQYF. CDR3 in DNA: TGTGCCAGCAGCTTAAAGGGGGGAACAGATACGCAGTATTTT.

This clonotype was recorded many times. The V gene is TRBV10-3, the J gene TRBJ1-2; D is perhaps TRBD1 (6 bases). Trimming removed 4 bases from V and 8 bases from J, with 8 bases in between. Germline V CDR1 and CDR2: ENHRY, SYGVKD. This CDR3 region has 11 residues. CDR3 in amino acids: CAISVTGGYTF. In DNA form, the CDR3 reads TGTGCCATCAGTGTCACAGGGGGCTACACCTTC.

In its sample, this clonotype ranks as medium-sized (0.01 to 0.1%). The genes are TRBV5-1 and TRBJ1-1; D call uncertain. CDR3 length: 11 amino acids. V lost 6 bases, J lost 1 base, and 4 bases lay in between. Per germline, CDR1 SGHRS and CDR2 YFSETQ. In DNA form, the CDR3 reads TGCGCCAGCAAAGGGAACACTGAAGCTTTCTTT. This codes for CASKGNTEAFF.

At least ten counts were recorded for this clonotype. Here the CDR3 reads CSARDRSATSGRIYEQYF. The CDR3 DNA sequence: TGCAGTGCTAGAGATCGGTCAGCGACTAGCGGGAGGATCTACGAGCAGTACTTC. V and J are TRBV20-1 and TRBJ2-7, with TRBD2 identical over 13 bases. The germline V gene has CDR1 DFQATT and CDR2 SNEGSKA (reference sequence). The V segment lost 0 bases and the J segment 3 bases; nucleotides outside the gene matches: 11. CDR3 length: 18 residues.

The table lists this clonotype with a few counts. The V gene is TRBV6-5, the J gene TRBJ2-7; the match to TRBD1 covers 8 bases. There are 11 residues in the CDR3. CDR1 is MNHEY, CDR2 SVGAGI, per germline. The CDR3 nucleotides read TGTGCGTGCGGCAGGGGGCGCGAGCAGTACGTC. This translates into CACGRGREQYV.

This clonotype was picked up many times. The rearrangement joins TRBV20-1 to TRBJ2-3; no definite D call. Per germline, CDR1 DFQATT and CDR2 SNEGSKA (reference sequence). This CDR3 spans 13 amino acids. Trimming removed 6 bases from V and 1 base from J, with 11 bases in between. CDR3 nucleotides: TGCAGTGCCTTCCATACGGGCACAGATACGCAGTATTTT. This encodes CSAFHTGTDTQYF.

J is TRBJ1-1 and V is TRBV30, with TRBD1 identical over 8 bases. The junction had 4 bases not matched to a gene; V was cut back by 2 bases and J by 5 bases. The length of the CDR3 is 13 residues. Germline CDR1 GTSNPN, CDR2 SVGIG (reference sequence). The CDR3 bases are TGTGCCTGGAGTAAGGACAGGGAAACTGAAGCTTTCTTT. Residues: CAWSKDRETEAFF.

This clonotype showed up many times. V gene TRBV11-2 combines with J gene TRBJ2-1; TRBD2 matches at 7 bases. The germline V gene encodes CDR1 SGHAT and CDR2 FQNNGV. With 7 bases clipped from V and 3 bases from J, the junction kept 6 bases outside the gene matches. This CDR3 contains 14 residues. For the CDR3, the DNA is TGTGCCAGCACCTTGGGGGGGATCTACAATGAGCAGTTCTTC. Its translation is CASTLGGIYNEQFF.

This chain links TRBV5-1 with TRBJ1-1; D is possibly TRBD1 (5 bases). Deletions cut 4 bases from V and 2 bases from J, with 15 bases between. Germline loops: CDR1 SGHRS, CDR2 YFSETQ. CDR3 length equals 15 residues. CDR3 sequence: CASSAPRGGNTEAFF. Written as DNA, the CDR3 is TGCGCCAGCAGCGCTCCCCGGGGGGGTAACACTGAAGCTTTCTTT. Supplemented by reference TRBV5-1 and TRBJ1-1, the full variable domain reads KAGVTQTPRYLIKTRGQQVTLSCSPISGHRSVSWYQQTPGQGLQFLFEYFSETQRNKGNFPGRFSGRQFSNSRSEMNVSTLELGDSALYLCASSAPRGGNTEAFFGQGTRLTVV.

This clonotype was picked up many times. The chain links TRBV4-1 to TRBJ1-1, with D unclear. This CDR3 region has 14 residues. The germline gives CDR1 MGHRA, CDR2 YSYEKL. Trimming took 0 bases from V and 5 from J, leaving 10 bases between them. CDR3 amino acids: CASSQDRPGTEAFF. The CDR3 DNA is TGCGCCAGCAGCCAAGATAGACCGGGGACTGAAGCTTTCTTT.

This clonotype showed up many times. This sequence joins TRBV20-1 and TRBJ2-1; D call uncertain. Germline V gene lookup returns CDR1 DFQATT and CDR2 SNEGSKA (reference sequence). V lost 6 bases and J lost 9, with 18 bases in between. The CDR3 is 13 residues long. Here the CDR3 reads CSAIPWTAREQFF. CDR3 sequence (DNA): TGCAGTGCCATTCCTTGGACGGCCCGTGAGCAGTTCTTC.

This clonotype came up many times. The V gene is TRBV5-6, the J gene TRBJ2-2; D ambiguous. The CDR3 covers 12 residues. Germline CDR1 and CDR2: SGHDT and YYEEEE. Trimming took off 2 bases at V and 8 bases at J, with 7 bases between the two ends. CDR3 loop: CASSLERGELFF. In DNA form, the CDR3 reads TGTGCCAGCAGCTTAGAGAGGGGGGAGCTGTTTTTT.

This clonotype has just a few counts. The chain joins TRBV4-3 to TRBJ1-1, with D possibly TRBD1 on 6 matching bases. In germline, CDR1 is LGHNA, CDR2 YSLEER. The CDR3 loop spans 14 amino acids. Trimming removed 0 bases at V and 9 bases at J, with 14 bases between. The CDR3 DNA follows: TGCGCCAGCAGCCAAGAGGGATTAGGGGGACAAGCTTTCTTT. It is translated as CASSQEGLGGQAFF.